This T cell receptor beta chain was sequenced for a study of blood T cells in healthy people across ages (dated by TCRdb to the mid-2010s). In the study overall: In model experiments, template switching captured roughly one uniquely barcoded TCR beta cDNA molecule for every two T cells. Age-related changes in TCR beta repertoire diversity were measured in the study by deep sequencing normalized with unique cDNA molecular identifiers. The donors were split into four age groups: young (average around 17 years), middle-aged (39), aged (62) and long-lived (roughly 77). To avoid experimental bias, donors of different ages were distributed randomly across sequencing lanes. For two donors (one aged 18 to 29 and one aged 80 or older), the study analyzed two additional independent replicas of 1 million unique cDNA reads from the same blood draw. What the study reported, not specific to this receptor: Conclusive comparison of naive and antigen-experienced compartments was prevented by the profiling of bulk unsorted PBMCs. Compared with the aged group, more naive CD4+ T cells, fewer expanded clones and increased TCR diversity were shown by the long-lived group, suggesting age selection. Estimates of total diversity based on one million sequenced T cells were considered lower bounds and underestimates. There was a strong correlation between observed TCR beta diversity and the percentage of naive T cells measured by flow cytometry. Because donor CMV infection status was unknown, age-related changes in expanded clonotypes were potentially confounded. As age increased, observed TCR beta diversity per million T cells dropped in a roughly linear way, and a significant reduction was already evident by age 40.

The V end loses 3 bases and the J end loses 9 bases, and a stretch of 13 bases separates them. Spanning cysteine to phenylalanine, the CDR3 consists of 13 amino acids. The kept DNA is CDR3 alone, 39 bases in frame from the first base. The germline V gene provides CDR1 SGHTA and CDR2 FQGNSA. Regarding this clonotype: What this receptor recognizes is not known. It has no much larger one-base neighbor in the sample; base qualities were not kept.

Libraries were made using 5' RACE. TCRdb lists the instrument as Illumina HiSeq 2500. The second PCR ran for roughly 7 to 11 cycles and used a J-beta primer mix along with a sample-barcoded 5' primer. Each TCR beta cDNA molecule received a unique molecular identifier from a template-switch 5' adaptor carrying 12 random nucleotides. Each sample yielded at least 3 million CDR3-containing paired-end reads. First-strand cDNA synthesis was performed from all RNA using the Mint cDNA synthesis kit, with priming by a TRBC-specific oligonucleotide. Following uracil-DNA glycosylase treatment, a first 18-cycle PCR with universal primers M1SS and BC2_uni_R was performed on all cDNA. Turning to the authors' computational methods: For normalization, 1 million high-quality reads were randomly selected from each sample, with every read carrying a distinct molecular identifier. Instead of being binned into consensus sequences, reads that shared molecular identifiers were thrown out. CDR3 identification, clonotype clustering and error correction used MiTCR with a Q25 quality threshold and the strictest error-elimination algorithm. A nonparametric unseen species model with Euler transformation was used to estimate lower-bound total TCR beta diversity. TCRdb itself trimmed the public reads at Q25 with fastp, ran MiXCR and retained productive beta chains. One record per CDR3 amino acid sequence lists the most common genes and DNA. V and J calls and clone size were set by TCRdb, not the authors. Recorded for this sample are some 920,000 distinct CDR3 sequences; roughly half of them occurred a single time. The top ten clonotypes cover 20% to 25% of the sample.

Donors were 39 systemically healthy Caucasian individuals from Russia aged 6 to 90 years. Each donor gave around 9 milliliters of peripheral blood, collected into EDTA-treated Vacutainer tubes. Ficoll-Paque density-gradient centrifugation was used to isolate PBMCs, with at least 7 million per sample. Total RNA, at least 5 micrograms per sample, was extracted from PBMCs with Trizol reagent. Naive CD45RAhigh/CD27high T cell percentages were measured by flow cytometry on a PBMC aliquot from every donor. The TCR originated in a woman in her fifties or sixties in good health. Sequenced input: blood. The chain couples TRBV7-2 to TRBJ2-3; TRBD2 is a weak D gene call, 5 bases matching. The CDR3 reads CASSLDSPQTQYF. Here is the DNA: TGTGCCAGCAGCTTGGACTCGCCCCAGACGCAGTATTTT.